The 6 T cell receptor beta chains below were found in one sample sequenced in a study of cytomegalovirus exposure and HLA in healthy donors. PCR amplification relied on 60 Vbeta primers (plus 13 Jbeta primers). TCRdb keeps only in-frame clones here, not all; method: immunoSEQ multiplex PCR. The sample lists roughly 200,000 clones; around 81% were seen once. The sample consisted of PBMCs. The receptor set was obtained from a man between 25 and 39 years old in good health and CMV-seronegative.

J is TRBJ2-7 and V is TRBV15, with TRBD1 identical over 7 bases. J lost 5 bases, V lost 1 base, and 8 bases had no gene match. The CDR3 extends over 15 amino acids. Germline V lookup: CDR1 LNHNV, CDR2 YYDKDF (reference sequence). The CDR3 bases are TGTGCCACCAGCAGAGGGTACAGGGGAAAAGACGAGCAGTACTTC. It translates to CATSRGYRGKDEQYF.

V is TRBV5-1 and J is TRBJ2-3, with D hard to call. Trimming cost V 0 bases and J 0 bases, with 11 bases left between them. Germline CDR1 and CDR2: SGHRS and YFSETQ. There are 16 residues in the CDR3. In nucleotides, the CDR3 is TGCGCCAGCAGCTTGGTTGGCCGCTCTAGCACAGATACGCAGTATTTT. Its protein product is CASSLVGRSSTDTQYF.

J is TRBJ2-5 and V is TRBV9; 12 bases map to TRBD2. The V and J ends lost 2 bases and 0 bases, in that order; junction bases with no gene match: 2. Germline CDR1 and CDR2: SGDLS and YYNGEE. This CDR3 is 16 amino acids long. CDR3 sequence reads: CASSVGLAGNQETQYF. As DNA, the CDR3 is TGTGCCAGCAGCGTTGGACTAGCGGGAAACCAAGAGACCCAGTACTTC.

The rearrangement links TRBV28 to TRBJ1-1; maybe TRBD1 (5 bases). Germline lookup yields CDR1 MDHEN and CDR2 SYDVKM. The V end lost 8 bases, the J end lost 8 bases, and 15 bases lay between the germline ends. The CDR3 spans 12 residues. CDR3 in amino acids: CASGAGPPEAFF. CDR3 sequence (DNA): TGTGCCAGCGGAGCGGGACCCCCCGAAGCTTTCTTT. The complete variable domain, with remaining parts taken from reference TRBV28 and TRBJ1-1, reads DVKVTQSSRYLVKRTGEKVFLECVQDMDHENMFWYRQDPGLGLRLIYFSYDVKMKEKGDIPEGYSVSREKKERFSLILESASTNQTSMYLCASGAGPPEAFFGQGTRLTVV.

As concerns this clone: Other nucleotide sequences from this sample produce the same CDR3. The chain carries TRBV30 and TRBJ2-1; tentatively, D is TRBD2 (5 bases). In germline, CDR1 is GTSNPN, CDR2 SVGIG (reference sequence). The CDR3 consists of 11 residues. V gave up 7 bases and J gave up 1 base, with 5 bases separating them. The CDR3 bases are TGTGCCTCGGGGTCCTACAATGAGCAGTTCTTC. It codes for CASGSYNEQFF.

This clone appeared a few times. The chain links TRBV11-2 to TRBJ2-7; TRBD1 matches at 7 bases. The V and J ends lost 4 bases and 4 bases, in that order; junction bases with no gene match: 10. The germline gives CDR1 SGHAT, CDR2 FQNNGV. The CDR3 loop spans 15 amino acids. This chain's CDR3 is CASSWDTGQIYEQYF. The DNA of the CDR3 is TGTGCCAGCAGCTGGGATACGGGACAGATATACGAGCAGTACTTC.